The 13 T cell receptor beta chains listed next were all sequenced from one sample in a study of CD8 T cells in Susac syndrome (dated by TCRdb to the late 2010s). Receptors were amplified or captured by the immunoSEQ multiplex PCR assay. RNA was extracted with the RNeasy kit and roughly 0.45 to 1 ug was reverse transcribed using random hexamers. Clones were called with MiXCR by TCRdb after fastp trimmed the public reads at Q25, and only in-frame beta chains were retained. Each record represents a unique CDR3 protein, reported with the most common genes and DNA among its rows. The sample table records roughly 200,000 distinct CDR3 sequences; approximately 93% of these occur just once. The top ten constitute 0.1% to 0.12% of the sample. What was sequenced was CD4+ T cells from PBMCs. The receptors here all came from a human donor in good health.

V and J are TRBV18 and TRBJ1-1; no firm D call. The CDR3 is 12 amino acids. Between the trimmed V and J ends, which lost 3 bases and 4 bases, there was a span of 6 bases. Germline CDR1 and CDR2: KGHSH and LQKENI. For the CDR3, the DNA is TGTGCCAGCTCACCGGTCGGCACTGAAGCTTTCTTT. Translating it yields CASSPVGTEAFF.

The chain recombines TRBV12-3 or TRBV12-4 with TRBJ2-2; either TRBD1 or TRBD2 may fit D (5 bases each). The V end lost 7 bases, the J end lost 8 bases, and 11 bases lay between the germline ends. This CDR3 is built from 12 residues. DNA of the CDR3: TGTGCCAGCACCGGGGCTTCTGGGGAGCTGTTTTTT. This encodes CASTGASGELFF.

The chain employs TRBV28 and TRBJ1-3; D not resolved. This CDR3 has 14 residues. CDR1 is MDHEN and CDR2 is SYDVKM in the germline V gene. Trimming removed 8 bases at V and 0 bases at J, with 11 bases between. The CDR3 sequence: CASVGVDSGNTIYF. The CDR3, as DNA: TGTGCCAGCGTCGGCGTAGACTCTGGAAACACCATATATTTT.

The chain employs TRBV4-1 and TRBJ1-4; D uncertain. Germline V CDR1 and CDR2: MGHRA, YSYEKL. V lost 1 base, J lost 2 bases, and 8 bases lay in between. This CDR3 spans 15 amino acids. The CDR3 DNA sequence: TGCGCCAGCAGCCAAGGGGTGGGGACTAATGAAAAACTGTTTTTT. Its translation is CASSQGVGTNEKLFF.

This chain uses TRBV12-5 with TRBJ2-5, with unresolved D. Trimming cost V 0 bases and J 5 bases, with 13 bases left between them. This CDR3 has 15 amino acids. The germline CDR1 and CDR2 sequences are LGHNT and FRNRAP. CDR3 sequence: CASGLVGKGRETQYF. DNA of the CDR3: TGTGCTAGTGGTTTGGTAGGGAAGGGTAGGGAGACCCAGTACTTC.

The chain employs TRBV5-1 and TRBJ1-5; D remains ambiguous. The germline gives CDR1 SGHRS, CDR2 YFSETQ. This CDR3 region has 15 residues. Trimming took off 0 bases at V and 0 bases at J, with 7 bases between the two ends. The CDR3 loop is CASSLDQASNQPQHF. The CDR3 DNA is TGCGCCAGCAGCTTGGATCAGGCTAGCAATCAGCCCCAGCATTTT.

This chain joins TRBV5-1 and TRBJ2-2; 8 positions agree with TRBD1. The length of the CDR3 is 15 residues. With 3 bases clipped from V and 5 bases from J, the junction kept 6 bases outside the gene matches. Germline V lookup: CDR1 SGHRS, CDR2 YFSETQ. CDR3 nucleotides: TGCGCCAGCAGCTCCACCAGGGGGCGAACCGGGGAGCTGTTTTTT. Protein: CASSSTRGRTGELFF. The variable domain in full, with the rest retrieved from reference TRBV5-1 and TRBJ2-2, is KAGVTQTPRYLIKTRGQQVTLSCSPISGHRSVSWYQQTPGQGLQFLFEYFSETQRNKGNFPGRFSGRQFSNSRSEMNVSTLELGDSALYLCASSSTRGRTGELFFGEGSRLTVL.

The CDR3 DNA reads TGCGCCAGCAGTAAAAATTCTGGGGCCAACGTCCTGACTTTC. Translation gives CASSKNSGANVLTF. This chain links TRBV5-1 with TRBJ2-6; D ambiguous. The V and J ends lost 5 bases and 1 base respectively, with 7 bases between them. Germline lookup yields CDR1 SGHRS and CDR2 YFSETQ. The CDR3 has 14 residues.

V gene TRBV9 combines with J gene TRBJ2-7, with unresolved D. V was pared by 2 bases and J by 3 bases, with 9 bases between. Per the germline V gene, CDR1 is SGDLS and CDR2 is YYNGEE. The CDR3 contains 13 residues. The CDR3 coding sequence is TGTGCCAGCAGCGTGGTACACTTCTACGAGCAGTACGTC. This translates into CASSVVHFYEQYV.

This clonotype was observed once. The V call is TRBV7-9, the J call TRBJ2-5; TRBD1 aligns across 9 bases. The CDR3 is 16 amino acids. The ends lost 6 bases at V and 2 bases at J; junction bases unmatched: 10. Germline assignment: CDR1 SEHNR and CDR2 FQNEAQ (reference sequence). This CDR3 reads CASSEQGALGQETQYF. The DNA for the CDR3 is TGTGCCAGCAGTGAACAGGGGGCGCTGGGTCAAGAGACCCAGTACTTC. The variable domain in full, completed from reference TRBV7-9 and TRBJ2-5, reads DTGVSQNPRHKITKRGQNVTFRCDPISEHNRLYWYRQTLGQGPEFLTYFQNEAQLEKSRLLSDRFSAERPKGSFSTLEIQRTEQGDSAMYLCASSEQGALGQETQYFGPGTRLLVL.

This chain joins TRBV12-3 or TRBV12-4 and TRBJ2-5; D is perhaps TRBD2 (7 bases). This CDR3 spans 15 amino acids. The V end was cut by 5 bases, the J end by 6 bases, with 19 bases between. The CDR3 region is CASSATRGGAQTQYF. Written as DNA, the CDR3 is TGTGCCAGCAGTGCGACTCGAGGGGGGGCCCAGACCCAGTACTTC.

The chain is built from TRBV3-1 and TRBJ1-3; 9 nucleotides match TRBD1. In germline, CDR1 is LGHDT, CDR2 YNNKEL (reference sequence). The CDR3 is 17 residues long. Germline trimming cut 6 bases from V and 7 bases from J; bases unmatched to any gene: 16. The CDR3 sequence: CASSLYTGQGPRNTIYF. The CDR3 DNA follows: TGTGCCAGCAGTCTCTATACGGGACAGGGCCCTCGGAACACCATATATTTT.

The chain carries TRBV5-1 and TRBJ1-6; 7 nucleotides agree with TRBD1. Per germline, CDR1 SGHRS and CDR2 YFSETQ. CDR3 length equals 13 residues. V shed 7 bases, J shed 4 bases, and the junction held 2 bases outside the gene matches. Here the CDR3 DNA reads TGCGCCAGCGGACAGGAATATAATTCACCCCTCCACTTT. The encoded protein is CASGQEYNSPLHF.